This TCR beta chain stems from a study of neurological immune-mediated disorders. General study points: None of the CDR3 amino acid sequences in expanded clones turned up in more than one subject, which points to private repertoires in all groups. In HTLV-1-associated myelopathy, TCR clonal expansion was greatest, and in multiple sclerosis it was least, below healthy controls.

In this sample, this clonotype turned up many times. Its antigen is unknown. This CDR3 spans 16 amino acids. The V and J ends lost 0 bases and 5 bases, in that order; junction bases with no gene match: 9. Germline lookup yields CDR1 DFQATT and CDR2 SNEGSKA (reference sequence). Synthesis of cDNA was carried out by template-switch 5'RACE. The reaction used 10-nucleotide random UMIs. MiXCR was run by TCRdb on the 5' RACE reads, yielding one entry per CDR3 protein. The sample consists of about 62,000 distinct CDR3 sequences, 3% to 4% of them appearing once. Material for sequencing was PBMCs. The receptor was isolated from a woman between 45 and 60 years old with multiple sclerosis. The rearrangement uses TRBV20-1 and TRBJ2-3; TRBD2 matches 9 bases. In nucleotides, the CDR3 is TGCAGTGCTAGAGATCCCAAGCGGGAGGCGGGAGATACGCAGTATTTT. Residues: CSARDPKREAGDTQYF.